Listed below are T cell receptor beta chains from one sample, sequenced in a study of cytomegalovirus exposure and HLA in healthy donors. Produced via immunoSEQ multiplex PCR; TCRdb's table is partial and in-frame only. The data contain around 150,000 clones, 60% to 85% of them singletons. Source material: PBMCs. All receptors derive from a man aged 50 or older in good health and CMV-seropositive. Both conserved end residues are part of each CDR3. The D gene is left open where the match is weak. Rows give clone size only sometimes, using once, few, many, or a class for an expanded clone.

-	TRBV28	TRBD2	TRBJ2-7	CASSQLGGSSYEQYF	TGTGCCAGCAGCCAACTTGGCGGGAGCTCCTACGAGCAGTACTTC
once	TRBV7-9	TRBD2	TRBJ2-1	CASSLETTSTQFF	TGTGCCAGCAGCTTAGAAACGACTAGCACACAGTTCTTC
-	TRBV7-5	-	TRBJ1-5	CSRSLPQDSDPSYSNQPQHF	TGTTCCAGAAGCTTACCTCAAGACAGCGACCCTTCTTATAGCAATCAGCCCCAGCATTTT
-	TRBV4-1	TRBD2	TRBJ2-7	CASSQTPGLAETYEQYF	TGCGCCAGCAGCCAGACCCCGGGACTAGCGGAGACCTACGAGCAGTACTTC
once	TRBV9	-	TRBJ2-5	CASSRQIQETQYF	TGTGCCAGCAGCCGACAGATCCAAGAGACCCAGTACTTC
-	TRBV29-1	TRBD1	TRBJ1-2	CSIKQGATCGYTF	TGCAGCATAAAACAGGGGGCAACCTGTGGCTACACCTTC
-	TRBV11-2	-	TRBJ2-2	CASSSIGQATGELFF	TGTGCCAGCAGCTCCATAGGCCAGGCGACCGGGGAGCTGTTTTTT
-	TRBV10-3	-	TRBJ1-3	CAISDPHRAGNTIYF	TGTGCCATCAGTGACCCCCACAGGGCTGGAAACACCATATATTTT
-	TRBV28	TRBD1	TRBJ2-7	CASSWGGQGYF	TGTGCCAGCAGTTGGGGGGGACAGGGGTACTTC
few	TRBV6-1	-	TRBJ1-5	CASTLSGGDDQPQHF	TGTGCCAGCACCCTATCGGGAGGGGACGATCAGCCCCAGCATTTT
-	TRBV18	TRBD2	TRBJ2-7	CASSPGAGIYEQYF	TGTGCCAGCTCACCCGGAGCGGGGATCTACGAGCAGTACTTC
-	TRBV5-1	-	TRBJ1-2	CASSREANYGYTF	TGCGCCAGCTCCCGAGAAGCTAACTATGGCTACACCTTC
few	TRBV6-4	TRBD2	TRBJ2-1	CASTGTSFNEQFF	TGTGCCAGCACAGGGACTAGCTTCAATGAGCAGTTCTTC
-	TRBV5-5	TRBD1	TRBJ2-5	CASSPPGGETQYF	TGTGCCAGCAGCCCGCCAGGGGGAGAGACCCAGTACTTC
-	TRBV5-4	-	TRBJ1-1	CAVLQGGVMNTEAFF	TGTGCCGTTCTACAGGGTGGCGTAATGAACACTGAAGCTTTCTTT
-	TRBV5-4	TRBD2	TRBJ2-7	CASRSGSGSLYEQYF	TGTGCCAGCAGGTCCGGGAGCGGGAGCCTATACGAGCAGTACTTC
-	TRBV27	TRBD2	TRBJ2-7	CASSGGIKQYF	TGTGCCAGCTCCGGGGGGATTAAGCAGTACTTC
-	TRBV27	TRBD2	TRBJ2-1	CASSFLGRARNEQFF	TGTGCCAGCAGTTTTCTCGGGAGGGCCAGGAATGAGCAGTTCTTC
-	TRBV20-1	-	TRBJ1-2	CSAREQYGYTF	TGCAGTGCTAGAGAACAGTATGGCTACACCTTC
-	TRBV6-1	TRBD1	TRBJ1-2	CASSAPGQGPFGYTF	TGTGCCAGCAGTGCCCCGGGACAGGGCCCCTTTGGCTACACCTTC
-	TRBV28	TRBD1	TRBJ1-1	CASNDRTGGRTEAFF	TGTGCCAGCAACGACCGGACAGGGGGCAGGACTGAAGCTTTCTTT
-	TRBV5-1	TRBD2	TRBJ2-7	CASSTGLAFSYEQYF	TGCGCCAGCAGTACGGGACTAGCGTTTTCCTACGAGCAGTACTTC
-	TRBV10-3	-	TRBJ1-4	CAISGREGEKLFF	TGTGCCATCAGTGGCCGGGAAGGCGAAAAACTGTTTTTT
-	TRBV11-2	-	TRBJ2-3	CASSSGDGGSPDTQYF	TGTGCCAGCAGCTCGGGGGACGGGGGATCGCCAGATACGCAGTATTTT
-	TRBV5-1	-	TRBJ1-1	CASSPGWGPTEAFF	TGCGCCAGCAGCCCCGGTTGGGGGCCCACTGAAGCTTTCTTT
few	TRBV7-9	TRBD2	TRBJ2-7	CSSSPRKRESEQYF	TGTTCCAGCAGCCCTCGGAAGCGGGAGAGCGAGCAGTACTTC